The text below deals with one TCR beta chain. Its antigen is unknown. TCRdb keeps only in-frame clones here, not all; method: immunoSEQ multiplex PCR. Seen here are fewer than 110,000 clones, more than 75% observed once, and the top ten hold 10% to 13%. From germline, CDR1 is SGHNT and CDR2 YENEEA. The V end lost 4 bases, the J end lost 6 bases, and 5 bases lay between the germline ends. The CDR3 covers 11 residues. This sample is drawn from a study of T cell responses to AZD1222 COVID-19 vaccine. Study results and caveats: After the peak T cell response, and only then, were repertoires sampled. Vaccine-related CD4 TCRs covered spike, predominating at 160-218 and 743-854. Spike-specific TCR breadth and depth both grew after two AZD1222 doses.

The TCR was taken from an adult who received the AZD1222 COVID-19 vaccine. The chain joins TRBV11-3 to TRBJ2-3; D call uncertain. The specimen was peripheral blood, collected 28 days after the second AZD1222 dose. This chain's CDR3 is CASSSEDTQYF. Here the CDR3 DNA reads TGTGCCAGCAGCTCGGAGGATACGCAGTATTTT.